These T cell receptor beta chains were read from a single sample in a study of T cell repertoires in cytomegalovirus infection. Their antigens remain unidentified. TCRdb fed the reads into MiXCR, producing one record per CDR3 protein. Of 300,000 to 400,000 distinct CDR3 sequences in the sample, almost 30% were seen once. The sequenced sample was cultured PBMCs, obtained from culture after CMV antigen stimulation. The source of these receptors is a human donor in good health (CMV status not recorded). Some clones in this sample may be carry-over from other donors' samples. Both conserved end residues are trimmed from each CDR3.

j_call,v_call,cdr3_aa
TRBJ1-2,TRBV6-5,ASSYSGLANYGYT
TRBJ2-7,TRBV7-2,ASGQTSGSSEQY
TRBJ1-2,TRBV27,ASSPQREEGHYGYT
TRBJ1-5,TRBV20-1,SADRGPNQPQH
TRBJ2-5,TRBV7-9,ASSHRSQETQY
TRBJ2-1,TRBV7-2,ASSVSGNNEQF
TRBJ1-6,TRBV5-6,ASSLAQGDRGVYNSPLH
TRBJ1-5,TRBV6-5,ASRTTGGNQPQH
TRBJ2-7,TRBV28,ASSTSGGAYEQY
TRBJ1-4,TRBV7-8,ASSPRVGFTNEKLF
TRBJ1-1,TRBV29-1,SVNRVMNTEAF
TRBJ2-1,TRBV6-1,ASRSGQGGSYNEQF
TRBJ1-1,TRBV10-3,AISKGAETEAF
TRBJ1-5,TRBV7-2,ASTLWGNQPQH
TRBJ2-3,TRBV7-2,ASSLLGDTQY
TRBJ2-1,TRBV6-2/TRBV6-3,ASSLAGGLFGEQF
TRBJ2-2,TRBV7-9,ASRLDGDTGELF
TRBJ1-1,TRBV19,ASSRGATGYPEAF
TRBJ1-6,TRBV5-1,ASTHGRSYNSPLH
TRBJ2-3,TRBV12-3/TRBV12-4,ASRLSGGSTDTQY
TRBJ1-5,TRBV7-2,ASSSWGANNQPQH
TRBJ2-5,TRBV7-8,ASSLRTGTGQETQY
TRBJ1-1,TRBV20-1,SAGRAAGNTEAF
TRBJ1-4,TRBV11-2,ASSLSWNEKLF
TRBJ2-7,TRBV7-2,ASSLSRGRAYEQY
TRBJ1-2,TRBV5-4,ASSLGTALNYGYT
TRBJ2-7,TRBV7-6,ASSSPLGGASSYEQY
TRBJ1-6,TRBV10-3,ATRTGSSPLH
TRBJ1-4,TRBV5-4,ASSAKTGGNEKLF
TRBJ2-7,TRBV20-1,SARDFRGGEQY
TRBJ1-1,TRBV7-8,ASSLGFGLRRFMNTEAF
TRBJ2-5,TRBV12-3/TRBV12-4,ASSLGPNLISTQY
TRBJ2-3,TRBV7-6,ASSARPDTQY
TRBJ2-1,TRBV20-1,SANSGDPYNEQF